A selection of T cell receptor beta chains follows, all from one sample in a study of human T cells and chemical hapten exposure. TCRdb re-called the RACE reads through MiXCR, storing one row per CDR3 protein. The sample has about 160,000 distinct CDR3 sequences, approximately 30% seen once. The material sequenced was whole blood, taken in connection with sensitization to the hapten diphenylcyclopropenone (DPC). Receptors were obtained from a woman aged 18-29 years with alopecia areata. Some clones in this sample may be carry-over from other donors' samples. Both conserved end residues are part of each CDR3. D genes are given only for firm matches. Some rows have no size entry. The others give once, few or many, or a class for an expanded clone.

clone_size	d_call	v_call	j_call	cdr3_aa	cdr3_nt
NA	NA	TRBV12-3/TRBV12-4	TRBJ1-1	CASSLAGVAEAFF	TGTGCCAGCAGTTTAGCAGGGGTGGCTGAAGCTTTCTTT
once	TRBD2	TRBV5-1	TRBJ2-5	CASSLRGSGGLGETQYF	TGCGCCAGCAGCTTGAGGGGTAGCGGGGGCCTTGGGGAGACCCAGTACTTC
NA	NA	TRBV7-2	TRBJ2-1	CASSPPMGEKFF	TGTGCCAGCAGCCCCCCAATGGGGGAGAAGTTCTTC
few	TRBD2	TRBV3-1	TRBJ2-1	CASSVGLAPNNEQFF	TGTGCCAGCAGCGTCGGACTAGCGCCGAACAATGAGCAGTTCTTC
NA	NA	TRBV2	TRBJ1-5	CASSEVGAQPQHF	TGTGCCAGCAGTGAAGTAGGGGCTCAGCCCCAGCATTTT
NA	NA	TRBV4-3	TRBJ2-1	CASSQAQGPDEQFF	TGCGCCAGCAGCCAAGCACAGGGTCCCGATGAGCAGTTCTTC
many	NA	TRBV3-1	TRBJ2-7	CASSQVSYEQYF	TGTGCCAGCAGCCAGGTTTCCTACGAGCAGTACTTC
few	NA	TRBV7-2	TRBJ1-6	CASSLAPTRDSPLHF	TGTGCCAGCAGCTTAGCACCAACGAGGGATTCACCCCTCCACTTT
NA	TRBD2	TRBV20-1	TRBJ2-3	CSATPLAGVTDTQYF	TGCAGTGCTACCCCACTAGCGGGGGTAACAGATACGCAGTATTTT
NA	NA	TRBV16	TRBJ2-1	CASSPTRGSYNEQFF	TGTGCCAGCAGCCCCACCCGGGGGTCCTACAATGAGCAGTTCTTC
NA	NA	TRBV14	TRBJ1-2	CASSQDRGPYGYTF	TGTGCCAGCAGCCAAGATCGGGGACCCTATGGCTACACCTTC
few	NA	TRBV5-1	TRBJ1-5	CASSLEAGNQPQHF	TGCGCCAGCAGCTTGGAGGCAGGCAATCAGCCCCAGCATTTT
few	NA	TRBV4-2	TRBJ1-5	CASSQVKEQPQHF	TGTGCCAGCAGCCAAGTCAAGGAACAGCCCCAGCATTTT
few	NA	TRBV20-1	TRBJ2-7	CSAPEGTYEQYF	TGCAGTGCCCCTGAGGGAACGTACGAGCAGTACTTC
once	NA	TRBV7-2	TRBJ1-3	CASLGVGNTIYF	TGTGCCAGCCTGGGGGTTGGAAACACCATATATTTT
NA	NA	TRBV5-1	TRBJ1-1	CASSLNQNTEAFF	TGCGCCAGCAGCTTGAATCAGAACACTGAAGCTTTCTTT
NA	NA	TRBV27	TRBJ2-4	CASSPGGNIQYF	TGTGCCAGCTCTCCCGGGGGAAACATTCAGTACTTC
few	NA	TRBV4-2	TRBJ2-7	CASSPSWGSEQYF	TGTGCCAGCAGCCCGTCGTGGGGCTCCGAGCAGTACTTC
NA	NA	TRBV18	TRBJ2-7	CASSQRPDYEQYF	TGTGCCAGCTCCCAACGGCCGGACTACGAGCAGTACTTC
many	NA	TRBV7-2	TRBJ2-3	CASSLAEVSTDTQYF	TGTGCCAGCAGCTTAGCGGAGGTCAGCACAGATACGCAGTATTTT
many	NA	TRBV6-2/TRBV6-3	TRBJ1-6	CASGLTSSYNSPLHF	TGTGCCAGCGGTCTGACGAGCTCCTATAATTCACCCCTCCACTTT
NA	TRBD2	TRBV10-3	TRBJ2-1	CAISRGGDSYNEQFF	TGTGCCATCAGCCGCGGGGGGGACTCCTACAATGAGCAGTTCTTC
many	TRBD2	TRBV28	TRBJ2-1	CASSLGGRVNEQFF	TGTGCCAGCAGTTTGGGCGGGAGAGTCAATGAGCAGTTCTTC
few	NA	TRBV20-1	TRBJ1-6	CSAHPGSSYNSPLHF	TGCAGTGCCCACCCCGGGAGCTCCTATAATTCACCCCTCCACTTT
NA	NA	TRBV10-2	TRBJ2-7	CASSESVRYPYEQYF	TGCGCCAGCAGTGAGTCCGTCCGCTACCCCTACGAGCAGTACTTC
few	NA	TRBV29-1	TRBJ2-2	CSVAGFGAGELFF	TGCAGCGTTGCAGGGTTTGGGGCCGGGGAGCTGTTTTTT
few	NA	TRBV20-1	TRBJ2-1	CSAAPVVGNNEQFF	TGCAGTGCTGCCCCGGTAGTGGGTAACAATGAGCAGTTCTTC
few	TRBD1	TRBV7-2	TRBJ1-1	CASSSGGGLQAFF	TGTGCCAGCAGCTCAGGGGGGGGGCTTCAAGCTTTCTTT
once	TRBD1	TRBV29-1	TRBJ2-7	CSVRTGEGSYEQYF	TGCAGCGTCCGAACAGGGGAAGGGTCCTACGAGCAGTACTTC
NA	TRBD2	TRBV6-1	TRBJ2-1	CASSSSGRRDEQFF	TGTGCCAGCAGTTCTAGCGGGAGGCGCGATGAGCAGTTCTTC
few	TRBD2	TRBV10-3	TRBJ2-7	CAISSASGATYEQYF	TGTGCCATCAGTTCGGCTAGCGGGGCAACCTACGAGCAGTACTTC
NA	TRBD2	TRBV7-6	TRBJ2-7	CASSTGLAGGPHEQYF	TGTGCCAGCAGCACCGGACTAGCGGGAGGGCCACACGAGCAGTACTTC